The T cell receptor (beta chain) under discussion was sequenced for a study of T-cell reconstitution after alpha-beta-depleted transplantation in children (dated by TCRdb to 2016 to 2017). About the full investigation: T-cell immune reconstitution after TCRalphabeta/CD19-depleted allogeneic hematopoietic cell transplantation in children was quantitatively tracked in the study by means of TCR repertoire profiling.

A word on this clonotype: The antigen it recognizes is unknown. No base-level quality is on record; no much larger clone is a single base apart.

The protocol used for the library was PCR. Reads for this sample came from an Illumina HiSeq 2500. To normalize quantification of the TCRbeta repertoire, the TCR libraries were built with molecular barcoding that relied on unique molecular identifiers. The raw public reads went through TCRdb reprocessing: fastp at Q25, MiXCR clone calling, in-frame beta chains kept. For every CDR3 protein sequence, its rows merge into one entry that carries the most common genes and DNA. Across this sample there are 190,000 or so distinct CDR3 sequences, with roughly 7.5% seen only once. 3% to 3.5% of the sample is taken by the ten largest. From a lookup of the germline V gene (reference sequence), CDR1 and CDR2 are LNHDA and SQIVND. Taken from cysteine to phenylalanine, the CDR3 has 15 residues. Only CDR3 DNA remains: 45 bases, in frame from the first base. V and J lose 5 bases and 3 bases, and a span of 14 bases separates them.

The sample here was PBMCs from the stem cell graft donor, taken from the stem cell graft. The chain uses TRBV19 and TRBJ2-1, with TRBD2 as a weak D call on 6 bases. This receptor was obtained from a human donor who donated a stem cell graft to a child with Wiskott-Aldrich syndrome. This receptor carries the CDR3 CASSPRERGYNEQFF. At the DNA level, the sequence is TGTGCCAGTAGTCCCCGGGAGCGCGGCTACAATGAGCAGTTCTTC.